The T cell receptor (beta chain) described here comes from a study of OX40 agonist ivuxolimab in advanced cancers. In the study overall: Patients receiving dose escalation had hepatocellular carcinoma, melanoma, renal cell or head and neck cancer. Regarding the study as a whole: The CD4+ and CD8+ T cells in the blood had expanded clonally by week 6 at 0.1 to 3.0 mg/kg.

Unmatched junction bases numbered 10, after V lost 6 bases and J lost 5 bases. CDR1 is LNHDA, CDR2 SQIVND, per germline (reference sequence). The CDR3 loop spans 16 amino acids. The assay was immunoSEQ multiplex PCR, and TCRdb's table has in-frame clones only and misses some. The repertoire includes about 73,000 clones, more than 70% of them detected once, and less than 0.9% sits in the top ten. Note on this clone: Antigen specificity is unknown.

Sequenced material: CD4+ or CD8+ T cells sorted from blood, taken in a trial of the OX40 agonist ivuxolimab. The TCR comes from an adult with an advanced solid tumor such as melanoma, head and neck, liver or kidney cancer. The chain joins TRBV19 to TRBJ2-2, with 9 bases fitting TRBD2. CDR3 bases: TGTGCCAGTAGCCCCAGAAGGGCGGGAGGGACCGGGGAGCTGTTTTTT. It yields the protein CASSPRRAGGTGELFF.